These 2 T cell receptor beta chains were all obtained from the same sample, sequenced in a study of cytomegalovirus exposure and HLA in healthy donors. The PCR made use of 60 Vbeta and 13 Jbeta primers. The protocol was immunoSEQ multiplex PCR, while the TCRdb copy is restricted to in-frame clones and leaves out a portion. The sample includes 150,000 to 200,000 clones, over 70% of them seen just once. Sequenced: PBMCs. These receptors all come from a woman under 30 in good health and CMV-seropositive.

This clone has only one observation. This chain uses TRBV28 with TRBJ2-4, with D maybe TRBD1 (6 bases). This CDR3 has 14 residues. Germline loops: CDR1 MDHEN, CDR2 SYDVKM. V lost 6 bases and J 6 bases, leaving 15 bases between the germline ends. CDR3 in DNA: TGTGCCAGCAGGTCAACAGGGTTGACAAACATTCAGTACTTC. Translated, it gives CASRSTGLTNIQYF.

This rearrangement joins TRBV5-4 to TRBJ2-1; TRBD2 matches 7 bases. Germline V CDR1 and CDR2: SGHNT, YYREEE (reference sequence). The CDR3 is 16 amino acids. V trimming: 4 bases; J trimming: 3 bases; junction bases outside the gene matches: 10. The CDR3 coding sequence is TGTGCCAGCAGCGGGGGGGGAGGCACATACTACAATGAGCAGTTCTTC. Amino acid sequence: CASSGGGGTYYNEQFF. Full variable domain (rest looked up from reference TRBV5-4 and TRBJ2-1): ETGVTQSPTHLIKTRGQQVTLRCSSQSGHNTVSWYQQALGQGPQFIFQYYREEENGRGNFPPRFSGLQFPNYSSELNVNALELDDSALYLCASSGGGGTYYNEQFFGPGTRLTVL.